This is a list of T cell receptor beta chains from one sample in a study of blood T cell repertoires in COVID-19. Some clones are missing from TCRdb's copy, which holds only in-frame ones; the method was immunoSEQ multiplex PCR. The sample contains approximately 200,000 clones, over 65% of which appear only once. Sequences were obtained from peripheral blood. These receptors all stem from a person between 65 and 79 years old with COVID-19, enrolled during active disease. The CDR3 runs from the conserved cysteine through the conserved F or W. The order of the fields is D gene, V gene, clone size, J gene, CDR3 DNA, CDR3 protein. D genes are given only for firm matches. Size is stated for part of the rows, as once, few or many counts, or as a class when the clone is expanded.

TRBD2	TRBV9	-	TRBJ2-1	TGTGCCAGCAGCGTCAGCGGGGGGGCTGGCAATGAGCAGTTCTTC	CASSVSGGAGNEQFF
-	TRBV29-1	-	TRBJ1-3	TGCAGCGTTGAGCATGGGAGGAGCTCTGGAAACACCATATATTTT	CSVEHGRSSGNTIYF
-	TRBV28	-	TRBJ1-1	TGTGCCAGCAGTCCTCCTACTTCGCGGACTGAAGCTTTCTTT	CASSPPTSRTEAFF
TRBD2	TRBV6-1	-	TRBJ2-5	TGTGCCAGCAGTGAAGCGAGGGGTATGGGACTAGCGGGGCAAACCCAAGAGACCCAGTACTTC	CASSEARGMGLAGQTQETQYF
TRBD1	TRBV7-2	-	TRBJ2-7	TGTGCCAGCAGCTTAGGAGCCGGGACAGGGGGCGAGCAGTACTTC	CASSLGAGTGGEQYF
TRBD1	TRBV11-2	-	TRBJ1-2	TGTGCCAGCAGCTCCCAACCGGGACAGGACCCTTTTGGCTACACCTTC	CASSSQPGQDPFGYTF
-	TRBV7-2	-	TRBJ1-2	TGTGCCAGCAGCTTAGTGCAGGGCTTAGGTGGCTACACCTTC	CASSLVQGLGGYTF
-	TRBV5-1	-	TRBJ2-1	TGCGCCAGCAGCTTGAGAACAAGGGGGTCCAATGAGCAGTTCTTC	CASSLRTRGSNEQFF
-	TRBV19	few	TRBJ2-7	TGTGCCAGTACCAATACAGGGAGCTCCTACGAGCAGTACTTC	CASTNTGSSYEQYF
-	TRBV11-2	-	TRBJ1-1	TGTGCCAGCAGTCACGGGGATCCCACTGAAGCTTTCTTT	CASSHGDPTEAFF
TRBD2	TRBV2	-	TRBJ2-7	TGTGCCAGCAGCTCCGGACTAGCGGGAGGGTCGAGGCAGTACTTC	CASSSGLAGGSRQYF
TRBD1	TRBV19	-	TRBJ1-4	TGTGCCAGCGCGCCCGACAGGGATAATGAAAAACTGTTTTTT	CASAPDRDNEKLFF
TRBD1	TRBV5-1	-	TRBJ1-1	TGCGCCAGCAGCTTGATTGGACAGGGGAGGAACACTGAAGCTTTCTTT	CASSLIGQGRNTEAFF
TRBD1	TRBV5-5	-	TRBJ2-1	TGTGCCAGCAGCCTCCAGGGGGCTGTTTCCTACAATGAGCAGTTCTTC	CASSLQGAVSYNEQFF
-	TRBV4-1	few	TRBJ2-5	TGCGCCAGCAGCCTTTTTGGGCTCCCGGGGATGGAGACCCAGTACTTC	CASSLFGLPGMETQYF
-	TRBV12-5	-	TRBJ2-7	TGTGCTAGTGGTTTGGAAGGGAGACCCTACGAGCAGTACTTC	CASGLEGRPYEQYF
-	TRBV28	once	TRBJ1-2	TGTGCCAGCCTATTAACCGGTCAGGGTAACGGCTACACCTTC	CASLLTGQGNGYTF
-	TRBV5-1	-	TRBJ1-2	TGCGCCAGCAGCTTGGACCGGGGTGGCTACACCTTC	CASSLDRGGYTF
TRBD2	TRBV7-8	-	TRBJ2-3	TGTGCCAGCAGCCCCCCCCCTAGAGCGGGAGAGTACAACCATTACACAGATACGCAGTATTTT	CASSPPPRAGEYNHYTDTQYF
-	TRBV7-9	-	TRBJ1-2	TGTGCCAGCAGCCCCGGTGGGGGGAGCGGCTACACCTTC	CASSPGGGSGYTF
-	TRBV6-1	once	TRBJ1-5	TGTGCCAGCAGTGCCCGAGGGCGGGGGAGCAATCAGCCCCAGCATTTT	CASSARGRGSNQPQHF
-	TRBV10-3	-	TRBJ2-1	TGTGCCATCAGTGCGGAGGCGGGACATGAGCAGTTCTTC	CAISAEAGHEQFF
-	TRBV7-3	-	TRBJ1-2	TGTGCCAGCAGCTTTTACTCGGACAGAGGCTCCTATGGCTACACCTTC	CASSFYSDRGSYGYTF
-	TRBV11-3	-	TRBJ1-6	TGTGCCAGCAGCTTAGTGAGGAATTCACCCCTCCACTTT	CASSLVRNSPLHF
-	TRBV28	few	TRBJ1-2	TGTGCCAGCATGAAAACGGCGGCTTATGGCTACACCTTC	CASMKTAAYGYTF
TRBD2	TRBV6-5	-	TRBJ2-1	TGTGCCAGCAGTTACTCGCCAGCGGGGGATAATGAGCAGTTCTTC	CASSYSPAGDNEQFF
TRBD1	TRBV27	-	TRBJ1-2	TGTGCCAGCAGTTTCAGGGGGCCGTCCATTGGCTACACCTTC	CASSFRGPSIGYTF
TRBD1	TRBV19	-	TRBJ1-5	TGTGCCAGTAGTCGAGGACAGGGAACCCCCCGGCCCCAGCATTTT	CASSRGQGTPRPQHF
TRBD1	TRBV7-3	-	TRBJ1-5	TGTGCCAGCAGCTTCGCAAAAGGACAGGGTAGCAATCAGCCCCAGCATTTT	CASSFAKGQGSNQPQHF
-	TRBV6-5	-	TRBJ2-2	TGTGCCAGCAGTTACTCCAGGCCTCCCGGGGAGCTGTTTTTT	CASSYSRPPGELFF
-	TRBV27	-	TRBJ2-7	TGTGCCAGCAGGTCTGGCCCGGGGAAGTACGACGAGCAGTACTTC	CASRSGPGKYDEQYF
-	TRBV4-1	-	TRBJ1-4	TGCGCCAGCAGCGGAGGGGACTGGGGGGATTATGAAAAACTGTTTTTT	CASSGGDWGDYEKLFF
-	TRBV25-1	-	TRBJ1-2	TGTGCCAGCAGTGATTGGGCCTCCGTAGTATATGGCTACACCTTC	CASSDWASVVYGYTF
TRBD1	TRBV6-2/TRBV6-3	-	TRBJ2-5	TGTGCCAGCAGTACTGGACAGGTAATCGAGACCCAGTACTTC	CASSTGQVIETQYF
TRBD2	TRBV7-9	few	TRBJ2-2	TGTGCCAGCAGCTTAGCGGGAGGGCCCGTCGGGGAGCTGTTTTTT	CASSLAGGPVGELFF
TRBD2	TRBV27	-	TRBJ2-7	TGTGCCAGCAGCCATCTAAAGACTAGCGGGACCTCCTACGAGCAGTACTTC	CASSHLKTSGTSYEQYF
TRBD2	TRBV19	-	TRBJ2-1	TGTGCCAGTAGGCTAACCGGGACTAGCGGGATGGGTGAGCAGTTCTTC	CASRLTGTSGMGEQFF
TRBD2	TRBV6-6	-	TRBJ2-5	TGTGCCAGCAGCGCCGGGACTAGCGGGAGAATTCGAAAACCTGGGGAGACCCAGTACTTC	CASSAGTSGRIRKPGETQYF
-	TRBV30	once	TRBJ2-7	TGTGCCTGGAGTGCCGGGACAAAAGCCTACGAGCAGTACTTC	CAWSAGTKAYEQYF
-	TRBV7-2	-	TRBJ2-3	TGTGCCAGCAGCTTCACCGGGGGGCAGATCGATACGCAGTATTTT	CASSFTGGQIDTQYF
TRBD2	TRBV7-8	-	TRBJ2-7	TGTGCCAGCAGCCCAGGGACTAGCGGGAGATTCGAGCAGTACTTC	CASSPGTSGRFEQYF
-	TRBV9	-	TRBJ2-7	TGTGCCAGCAGCGTAGGTGGTACCGTAGCCGAGCAGTACTTC	CASSVGGTVAEQYF
TRBD2	TRBV7-8	-	TRBJ2-1	TGTGCCAGCAGCTCGGGACTAGCGAATGAGCAGTTCTTC	CASSSGLANEQFF
TRBD2	TRBV28	-	TRBJ2-7	TGTGCCAGCAGTCCTACTAGCGGGGCCTACGAGCAGTACTTC	CASSPTSGAYEQYF
-	TRBV12-3/TRBV12-4	-	TRBJ1-1	TGTGCCAGCAGTAAAATACAGGGCACTGAAGCTTTCTTT	CASSKIQGTEAFF
TRBD2	TRBV19	-	TRBJ2-5	TGTGCCAGTAGTAGTCAGACTAGCGGGAGGCTCGAGACCCAGTACTTC	CASSSQTSGRLETQYF
-	TRBV5-5	-	TRBJ1-1	TGTGCCAGCAGCTTAGGGGCCGGTCCGAACACTGAAGCTTTCTTT	CASSLGAGPNTEAFF
-	TRBV1	-	TRBJ2-7	TGCACCAGCAGCCAAGAAGAGGCCGGGGATCAACCGAACGAGCAGTACTTC	CTSSQEEAGDQPNEQYF
TRBD1	TRBV6-2/TRBV6-3	-	TRBJ1-2	TGTGCCAGCAGTTCGGGACAGGGGTATGGCTACACCTTC	CASSSGQGYGYTF
-	TRBV28	-	TRBJ1-3	TGTGCCAGCAGTTTGTTTTCAGGATCCGGAAACACCATATATTTT	CASSLFSGSGNTIYF
-	TRBV12-3/TRBV12-4	-	TRBJ2-7	TGTGCCAGCAGTCAGGGGGGCTACGAGCAGTACTTC	CASSQGGYEQYF
-	TRBV3-1/TRBV3-2	-	TRBJ2-7	TGTGCCAGCAGCCCCCCTCGAGGGAACTCCTACGAGCAGTACTTC	CASSPPRGNSYEQYF
-	TRBV15	-	TRBJ2-4	TGTGCCACCAGCAGAGAGGGGGGCGGGAGCGCCCCCATTCAGTACTTC	CATSREGGGSAPIQYF